These T cell receptor beta chains were read from a single sample in a study of technical replicates of blood from four donors. The protocol was immunoSEQ multiplex PCR, while the TCRdb copy is restricted to in-frame clones and leaves out a portion. The profile shows about 83,000 clones, about 91% of them singletons. Sequences were obtained from T cells isolated from PBMCs. The receptors come from a human donor in good health. Both conserved end residues are part of each CDR3. Each record gives: clone size, V gene, D gene, CDR3 length, J gene, CDR3 protein, CDR3 DNA. D genes are given only for firm matches. Size values are once, few and many counts, or a class for expanded clones, and some rows have none.

abundance: -; v_gene: TRBV21-1; d_gene: -; len: 15; j_gene: TRBJ1-3; CDR3aa: CASSISTATGNTIYF; CDR3nt: TGTGCCAGCAGCATATCGACAGCAACTGGAAACACCATATATTTT
abundance: -; v_gene: TRBV12-2; d_gene: -; len: 14; j_gene: TRBJ1-5; CDR3aa: CASRVSGENQPQHF; CDR3nt: TGTGCAAGTCGCGTCTCGGGGGAAAATCAGCCCCAGCATTTT
abundance: -; v_gene: TRBV5-8; d_gene: TRBD1; len: 16; j_gene: TRBJ2-7; CDR3aa: CASSAWDSQPTYEQYF; CDR3nt: TGTGCCAGCAGCGCATGGGACAGCCAACCGACCTACGAGCAGTACTTC
abundance: once; v_gene: TRBV4-1; d_gene: -; len: 15; j_gene: TRBJ2-5; CDR3aa: CASSQVGLGQETQYF; CDR3nt: TGCGCCAGCAGCCAAGTAGGACTGGGCCAAGAGACCCAGTACTTC
abundance: -; v_gene: TRBV4-1; d_gene: -; len: 15; j_gene: TRBJ1-2; CDR3aa: CASSQDLTRPYGYTF; CDR3nt: TGCGCCAGCAGCCAAGATTTGACACGGCCCTATGGCTACACCTTC
abundance: -; v_gene: TRBV2; d_gene: TRBD2; len: 15; j_gene: TRBJ2-1; CDR3aa: CASRARPSGSDEQFF; CDR3nt: TGTGCCAGCAGGGCTCGGCCTAGCGGGAGTGATGAGCAGTTCTTC
abundance: -; v_gene: TRBV15; d_gene: -; len: 14; j_gene: TRBJ1-2; CDR3aa: CATQGGGDNYGYTF; CDR3nt: TGTGCCACCCAAGGGGGAGGGGACAACTATGGCTACACCTTC
abundance: few; v_gene: TRBV6-1; d_gene: TRBD2; len: 16; j_gene: TRBJ2-3; CDR3aa: CASSETGGTGTDTQYF; CDR3nt: TGTGCCAGCAGTGAAACCGGGGGGACGGGAACAGATACGCAGTATTTT
abundance: -; v_gene: TRBV7-8; d_gene: TRBD1; len: 15; j_gene: TRBJ2-7; CDR3aa: CASSTAGQGSNEQYF; CDR3nt: TGTGCCAGCAGCACCGCCGGACAGGGTAGTAACGAGCAGTACTTC
abundance: -; v_gene: TRBV11-2; d_gene: TRBD1; len: 16; j_gene: TRBJ2-5; CDR3aa: CASSPPRQGLQETQYF; CDR3nt: TGTGCCAGCAGCCCTCCGAGACAGGGGCTTCAAGAGACCCAGTACTTC
abundance: -; v_gene: TRBV21-1; d_gene: -; len: 17; j_gene: TRBJ1-2; CDR3aa: CASSKVGDNRANYGYTF; CDR3nt: TGTGCCAGCAGCAAAGTGGGGGATAACAGGGCTAACTATGGCTACACCTTC
abundance: -; v_gene: TRBV7-8; d_gene: TRBD1; len: 18; j_gene: TRBJ2-6; CDR3aa: CASTARDRAYSGANVLTF; CDR3nt: TGTGCCAGCACCGCTCGGGACAGGGCGTACTCTGGGGCCAACGTCCTGACTTTC
abundance: -; v_gene: TRBV7-9; d_gene: TRBD2; len: 15; j_gene: TRBJ2-1; CDR3aa: CASSRRLAGVPEQFF; CDR3nt: TGTGCCAGCAGCCGAAGACTAGCGGGAGTGCCTGAGCAGTTCTTC